Sequencing of this TCR beta chain was carried out in a study of cytomegalovirus exposure and HLA in healthy donors. Overall study context: The 110 million or so unique TCR beta sequences, from about 180 million T cells, were found by an earlier analysis.

This CDR3 has 19 amino acids. Details on this clone: Its antigen is unknown.

It was with 60 Vbeta and 13 Jbeta primers that the PCR ran. Produced via immunoSEQ multiplex PCR; TCRdb's table is partial and in-frame only. The sample yields about 190,000 clones, almost 75% seen once. Broader study findings: The authors enumerated 150 to 200 TCR beta chains as linked to cytomegalovirus.

The V and J genes are TRBV21-1 and TRBJ2-2; the table calls TRBD1, which could not be checked here. TRBV21-1 counts as a pseudogene. Material for sequencing was PBMCs. The receptor was isolated from a woman aged 30 to 39 in good health and CMV-seropositive. The CDR3 protein is CASSADRSKVRQGPGELFF. The CDR3 DNA sequence: TGTGCCAGCAGCGCCGATCGCAGCAAAGTCCGCCAGGGCCCCGGGGAGCTGTTTTTT.